This T cell receptor beta chain derives from a study of T cells in Graves' hyperthyroidism and ophthalmopathy. The CDR3 runs 12 residues. Germline lookup yields CDR1 SNHLY and CDR2 FYNNEI. On this clonotype itself: Sequence at one end of the junction differs from germline and may be a read error.

It was RNA transcripts that yielded the amplified TCR beta CDR3 regions. When the TCR CDR3 underwent first-round RT-PCR, the HTBI primer set was used. TCRdb recomputed calls from the multiplex PCR reads with MiXCR, one row per CDR3 protein. The sample includes about 180,000 distinct CDR3 sequences, around 15% of them seen just once. What was sequenced was blood. This sequence originates from a woman aged 50 to 60 with Graves' hyperthyroidism. V and J are TRBV2 and TRBJ1-5; D remains ambiguous. The CDR3 loop reads CASSEAFQLQHF. The CDR3 DNA reads TGTGCCAGCAGTGAAGCATTCCAGCTCCAGCATTTT.